This TCR beta chain was identified during a study of CD8+ T cells in alopecia areata. Study as a whole: Treated individuals took tofacitinib by mouth, 5 to 10 mg twice daily.

Extraction and reverse transcription of RNA yielded cDNA as the sequencing template. Only in-frame clones appear in the TCRdb table, and some are missing; sequencing was by immunoSEQ multiplex PCR. The data show more than 200,000 clones, roughly two fifths seen once. Study results and limitations: An increase in clonality over normal scalp was evident in lesional scalp, especially alopecia totalis/universalis. Under tofacitinib, fewer expanded CD8+ clones appeared among the top 100 scalp clones.

Concerning this clone itself: The antigen is unknown.

Regarding treatment: oral pan-JAK inhibitor, 5-10 mg twice daily. Alopecia areata patients gave lesional scalp punch biopsies and peripheral blood samples. Germline values: CDR1 SEHNR, CDR2 FQNEAQ (reference sequence). This CDR3 is 12 amino acids long. V lost 5 bases, J lost 5 bases, and 9 bases lay in between. The chain combines TRBV7-9 with TRBJ1-2; D is unresolved. The clonotype comes from a human donor with alopecia areata. Here the sequenced sample was CD4+ T cells sorted from blood, taken at approximately week 36, from a patient treated with tofacitinib. CDR3 sequence: CASSLSQYGYTF. CDR3 nucleotide sequence: TGTGCCAGCAGCCTATCCCAGTATGGCTACACCTTC.